This paragraph covers one T cell receptor beta chain sequence. These data originate in a study of CD8+ T cells in alopecia areata. The V end lost 5 bases, the J end lost 7 bases, and 11 bases lay between the germline ends. This CDR3 is built from 13 residues. Germline CDR1 SNHLY, CDR2 FYNNEI. cDNA serving as the sequencing template came from extracted, reverse transcribed RNA. Measured with immunoSEQ multiplex PCR; TCRdb has only the in-frame clones, and not every one. This table holds 130,000 to 150,000 clones, 62% found once. The V call is TRBV2, the J call TRBJ2-2, with TRBD2 as a possible D gene (5 bases). Sequencing used CD8+ T cells sorted from blood. The TCR comes from a human donor in good health. The CDR3 is CASSLLGGGELFF. CDR3 in DNA: TGTGCCAGCAGTTTACTAGGTGGCGGGGAGCTGTTTTTT.